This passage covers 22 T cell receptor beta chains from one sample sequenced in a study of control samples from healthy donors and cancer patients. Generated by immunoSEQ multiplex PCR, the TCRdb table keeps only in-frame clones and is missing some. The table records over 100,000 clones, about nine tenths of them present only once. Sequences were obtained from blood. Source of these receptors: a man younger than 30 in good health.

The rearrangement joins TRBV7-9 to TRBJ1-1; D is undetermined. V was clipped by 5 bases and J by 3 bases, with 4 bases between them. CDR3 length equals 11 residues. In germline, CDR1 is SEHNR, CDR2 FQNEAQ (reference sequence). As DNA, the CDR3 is TGTGCCAGCAGCAGATACACTGAAGCTTTCTTT. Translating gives CASSRYTEAFF. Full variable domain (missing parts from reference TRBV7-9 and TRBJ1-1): DTGVSQNPRHKITKRGQNVTFRCDPISEHNRLYWYRQTLGQGPEFLTYFQNEAQLEKSRLLSDRFSAERPKGSFSTLEIQRTEQGDSAMYLCASSRYTEAFFGQGTRLTVV.

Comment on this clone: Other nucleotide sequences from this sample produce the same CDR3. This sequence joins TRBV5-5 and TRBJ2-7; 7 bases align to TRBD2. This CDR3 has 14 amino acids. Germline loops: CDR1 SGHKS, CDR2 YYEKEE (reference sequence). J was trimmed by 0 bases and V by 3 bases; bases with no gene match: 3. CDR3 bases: TGTGCCAGCAGCTGGACGGGGGGCTCCTACGAGCAGTACTTC. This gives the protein CASSWTGGSYEQYF.

The CDR3 reads CASSLVAGKEETQYF. CDR3 coding DNA: TGTGCCAGCAGCTTAGTAGCGGGGAAAGAAGAGACCCAGTACTTC. The chain carries TRBV7-2 and TRBJ2-5; 8 positions agree with TRBD2. The CDR3 covers 15 residues. Per the germline V gene, CDR1 is SGHTA and CDR2 is FQGNSA. J lost 3 bases, V lost 1 base, and 4 bases had no gene match.

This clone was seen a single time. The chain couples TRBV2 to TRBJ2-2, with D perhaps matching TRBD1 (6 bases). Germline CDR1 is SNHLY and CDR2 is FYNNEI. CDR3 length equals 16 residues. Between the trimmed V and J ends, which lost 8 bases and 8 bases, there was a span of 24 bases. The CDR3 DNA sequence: TGTGCCAGCCTCTTTGGCACATTCAGGGGTCCTGGGGAGCTGTTTTTT. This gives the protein CASLFGTFRGPGELFF.

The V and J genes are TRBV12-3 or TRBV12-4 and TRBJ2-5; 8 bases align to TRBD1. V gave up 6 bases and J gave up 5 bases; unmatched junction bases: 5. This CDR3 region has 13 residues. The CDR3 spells CASRGQVLETQYF. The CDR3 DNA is TGTGCCAGCAGGGGACAGGTATTGGAGACCCAGTACTTC.

The CDR3 region is CASRGLGGSYGYTF. The CDR3 coding sequence is TGTGCCAGTAGAGGCTTGGGGGGGTCCTACGGCTACACCTTC. The rearrangement joins TRBV19 to TRBJ1-2; perhaps TRBD1 as D (5 bases). V was trimmed by 6 bases and J by 8 bases, leaving 19 bases between them. This CDR3 is 14 amino acids long. The germline gives CDR1 LNHDA, CDR2 SQIVND (reference sequence).

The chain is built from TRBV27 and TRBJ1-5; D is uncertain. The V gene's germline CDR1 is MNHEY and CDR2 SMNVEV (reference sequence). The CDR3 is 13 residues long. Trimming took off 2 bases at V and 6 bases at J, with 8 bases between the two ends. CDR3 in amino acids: CASSLKLGQPQHF. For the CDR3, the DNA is TGTGCCAGCAGTTTAAAGTTAGGTCAGCCCCAGCATTTT.

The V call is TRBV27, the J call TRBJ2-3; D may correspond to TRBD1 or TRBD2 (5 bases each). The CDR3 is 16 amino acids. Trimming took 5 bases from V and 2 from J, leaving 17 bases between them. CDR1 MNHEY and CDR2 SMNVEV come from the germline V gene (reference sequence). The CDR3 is CASSPFGTVITDTQYF. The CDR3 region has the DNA TGTGCCAGCAGTCCCTTCGGGACCGTAATCACAGATACGCAGTATTTT.

The CDR3 DNA sequence: TGTGCCAGTAGGGCCGGGTTCGCTTTGAACACTGAAGCTTTCTTT. This encodes CASRAGFALNTEAFF. This sequence joins TRBV19 and TRBJ1-1; no definite D call. The length of the CDR3 is 15 residues. CDR1 and CDR2 from the germline V gene are LNHDA and SQIVND (reference sequence). V lost 6 bases and J 0 bases, leaving 14 bases between the germline ends.

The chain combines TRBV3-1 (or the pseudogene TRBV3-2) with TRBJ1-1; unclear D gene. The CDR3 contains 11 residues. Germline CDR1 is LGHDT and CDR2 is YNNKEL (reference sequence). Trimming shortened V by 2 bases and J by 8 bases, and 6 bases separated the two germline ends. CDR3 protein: CASSQLDEAFF. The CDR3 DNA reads TGTGCCAGCAGCCAATTGGACGAAGCTTTCTTT.

Here the CDR3 reads CASSNNRGLGQPQHF. The CDR3 DNA follows: TGTGCCAGCAGTAATAACAGGGGGCTAGGTCAGCCCCAGCATTTT. The rearrangement joins TRBV6-5 to TRBJ1-5; 9 bases map to TRBD1. The CDR3 has 15 residues. Trimming cost V 5 bases and J 6 bases; bases outside gene matches: 8. Germline CDR1 and CDR2: MNHEY and SVGAGI.

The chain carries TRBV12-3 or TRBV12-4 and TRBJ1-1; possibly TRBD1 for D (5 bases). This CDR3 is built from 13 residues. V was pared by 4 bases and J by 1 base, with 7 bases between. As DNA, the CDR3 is TGTGCCAGCAGTTGGGGGAGGAACACTGAAGCTTTCTTT. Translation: CASSWGRNTEAFF.

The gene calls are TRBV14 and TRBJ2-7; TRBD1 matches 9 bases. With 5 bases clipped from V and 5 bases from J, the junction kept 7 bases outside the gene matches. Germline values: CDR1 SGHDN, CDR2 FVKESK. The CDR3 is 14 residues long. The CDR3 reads CASSKQGAVDEQYF. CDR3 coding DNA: TGTGCCAGCAGCAAACAGGGGGCGGTGGACGAGCAGTACTTC.

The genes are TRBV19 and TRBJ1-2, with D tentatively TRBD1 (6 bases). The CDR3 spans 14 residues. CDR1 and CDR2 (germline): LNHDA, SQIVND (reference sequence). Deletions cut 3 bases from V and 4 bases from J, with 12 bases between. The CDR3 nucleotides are TGTGCCAGTAGTATCCCAGGGGCACTCTATGGCTACACCTTC. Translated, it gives CASSIPGALYGYTF.

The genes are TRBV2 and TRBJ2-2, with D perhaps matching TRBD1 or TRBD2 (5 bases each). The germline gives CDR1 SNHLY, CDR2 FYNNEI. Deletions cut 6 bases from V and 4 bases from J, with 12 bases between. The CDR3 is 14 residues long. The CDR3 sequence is CASSAGTFTGELFF. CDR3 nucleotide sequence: TGTGCCAGCAGCGCCGGGACCTTCACCGGGGAGCTGTTTTTT. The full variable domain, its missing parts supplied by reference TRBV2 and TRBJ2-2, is EPEVTQTPSHQVTQMGQEVILRCVPISNHLYFYWYRQILGQKVEFLVSFYNNEISEKSEIFDDQFSVERPDGSNFTLKIRSTKLEDSAMYFCASSAGTFTGELFFGEGSRLTVL.

The CDR3 DNA follows: TGTGCCAGCAGCGCACAAGCGGGACTCCTCACAGATACGCAGTATTTT. The encoded protein is CASSAQAGLLTDTQYF. This chain uses TRBV7-3 with TRBJ2-3, with 7 nucleotides matching TRBD2. The CDR3 runs to 16 residues. From germline, CDR1 is SGHTA and CDR2 FQGTGA. Germline trimming cut 5 bases from V and 2 bases from J; bases unmatched to any gene: 10. Complete variable domain (other parts from reference TRBV7-3 and TRBJ2-3): GAGVSQTPSNKVTEKGKYVELRCDPISGHTALYWYRQSLGQGPEFLIYFQGTGAADDSGLPNDRFFAVRPEGSVSTLKIQRTERGDSAVYLCASSAQAGLLTDTQYFGPGTRLTVL.

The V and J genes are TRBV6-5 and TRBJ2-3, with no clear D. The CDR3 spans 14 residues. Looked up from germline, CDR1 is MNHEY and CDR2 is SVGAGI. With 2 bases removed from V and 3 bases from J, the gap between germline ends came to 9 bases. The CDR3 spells CASSYQMGTDTQYF. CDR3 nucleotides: TGTGCCAGCAGTTACCAGATGGGGACAGATACGCAGTATTTT.

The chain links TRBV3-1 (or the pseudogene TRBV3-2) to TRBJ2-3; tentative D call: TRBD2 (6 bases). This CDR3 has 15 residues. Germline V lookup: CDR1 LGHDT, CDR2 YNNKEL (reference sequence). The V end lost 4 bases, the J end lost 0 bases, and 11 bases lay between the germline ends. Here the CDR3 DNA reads TGTGCCAGCAGCCGTTCGGGGGTCAGCACAGATACGCAGTATTTT. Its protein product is CASSRSGVSTDTQYF.

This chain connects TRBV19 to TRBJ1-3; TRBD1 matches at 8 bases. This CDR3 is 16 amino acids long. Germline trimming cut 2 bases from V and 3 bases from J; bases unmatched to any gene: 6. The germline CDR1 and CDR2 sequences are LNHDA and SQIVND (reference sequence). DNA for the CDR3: TGTGCCAGTAGTATATTAGCAGGGGGCATTGGAAACACCATATATTTT. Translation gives CASSILAGGIGNTIYF.

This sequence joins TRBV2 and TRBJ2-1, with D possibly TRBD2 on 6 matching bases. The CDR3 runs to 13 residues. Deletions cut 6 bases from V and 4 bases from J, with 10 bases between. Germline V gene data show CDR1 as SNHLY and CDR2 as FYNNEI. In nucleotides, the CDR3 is TGTGCCAGCAGGGGACTGGTATACAATGAGCAGTTCTTC. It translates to CASRGLVYNEQFF.

CDR3 protein: CASSGAENTEAFF. The CDR3 DNA reads TGTGCCAGCAGTGGGGCAGAGAACACTGAAGCTTTCTTT. The chain employs TRBV2 and TRBJ1-1, with D hard to call. Trimming shortened V by 4 bases and J by 1 base, and 7 bases separated the two germline ends. This CDR3 comprises 13 residues. The germline CDR1 and CDR2 sequences are SNHLY and FYNNEI.

CDR3 DNA sequence: TGCGCCAGCAGCTGGGACGGAAGGGGAACTGAAGCTTTCTTT. It translates to CASSWDGRGTEAFF. This chain uses TRBV5-1 with TRBJ1-1; possible D gene TRBD1, 5 bases. V dropped 3 bases and J dropped 5 bases, with 14 bases sitting between them. The CDR3 loop spans 14 amino acids. The germline V gene encodes CDR1 SGHRS and CDR2 YFSETQ. Looking up the rest from reference TRBV5-1 and TRBJ1-1 gives the full variable domain: KAGVTQTPRYLIKTRGQQVTLSCSPISGHRSVSWYQQTPGQGLQFLFEYFSETQRNKGNFPGRFSGRQFSNSRSEMNVSTLELGDSALYLCASSWDGRGTEAFFGQGTRLTVV.